Listed below are T cell receptor beta chains from one sample, sequenced in a study of T cells after yellow fever vaccination. Via MiXCR, TCRdb re-called the 5' RACE reads, giving one row per CDR3 protein. The profile shows a few hundred thousand distinct CDR3 sequences, over 4% of them singletons. Sequenced material: PBMCs, taken 5 days after the yellow fever booster vaccination. The receptors stem from a man aged 18 to 30 who received the YFV17D yellow fever vaccine. The CDR3 runs from the conserved cysteine through the conserved F or W. The D gene is left open where the match is weak. Clone sizes are given selectively: once, few, many, or a class where the clone is expanded.

cdr3_nt cdr3_aa j_call v_call clone_size d_call
TGCAGTGCTGGGGCAGGGCCTTATAGCAATCAGCCCCAGCATTTT CSAGAGPYSNQPQHF TRBJ1-5 TRBV20-1 - -
TGTGCCAGCCTTGTCGCGGGGGGGGCCGACAATGAGCAGTTCTTC CASLVAGGADNEQFF TRBJ2-1 TRBV7-2 many TRBD2
TGTGCCAGTAGTATAAGAGGCGGGGGTAGGGAGCAGTACTTC CASSIRGGGREQYF TRBJ2-7 TRBV19 few TRBD2
TGTGCCACCTCACAGGAGGGAGCAACTGAAGCTTTCTTT CATSQEGATEAFF TRBJ1-1 TRBV7-3 - -
TGTGCCTGGAGTCCGGGGGTTAACTACGAGCAGTACTTC CAWSPGVNYEQYF TRBJ2-7 TRBV30 few -
TGTGCCAGCAGCTTTCTTGACAGGTCCTACAATGAGCAGTTCTTC CASSFLDRSYNEQFF TRBJ2-1 TRBV5-6 many -
TGTGCCAGCAGCTTAGCAGGCAGGGCCGGGGAGCAGTACTTC CASSLAGRAGEQYF TRBJ2-7 TRBV7-2 few -
TGTGCCAGCGGTAACAGGGGGCATGGCTACACCTTC CASGNRGHGYTF TRBJ1-2 TRBV28 - TRBD1
TGTGCCACCAGTGATTTGTGGAGAAACAATGAGCAGTTCTTC CATSDLWRNNEQFF TRBJ2-1 TRBV24-1 few -
TGTGCCAGCAGCTTTACTAGCGGGCTTGATGAGCAGTACTTC CASSFTSGLDEQYF TRBJ2-7 TRBV7-9 many TRBD2
TGTGCCAGCAGCGAGAGGCAGGGCGCTGGCTACACCTTC CASSERQGAGYTF TRBJ1-2 TRBV9 few -
TGTGCCAGCAGCGCCCGCAGGTTAGCCGTTTCAAGGAATGAGCAGTTCTTC CASSARRLAVSRNEQFF TRBJ2-1 TRBV14 many -
TGCAGTGCACCGGACACCAATAACTATGGCTACACCTTC CSAPDTNNYGYTF TRBJ1-2 TRBV20-1 - -
TGCGCCAGCAGCTTCTCAGGGGGCTATGGCTACACCTTC CASSFSGGYGYTF TRBJ1-2 TRBV5-1 - TRBD1
TGTGCCAGCAGCCAAGATAGAGGGGGCCGCGATGAAAAACTGTTTTTT CASSQDRGGRDEKLFF TRBJ1-4 TRBV3-1 many TRBD1
TGTGCCAGCTCTCGCCGGGACAGGGATGAGCAGTTCTTC CASSRRDRDEQFF TRBJ2-1 TRBV18 - TRBD1
TGTGCCACCAGCAGAGGGGAATCCTACGAGCAGTACTTC CATSRGESYEQYF TRBJ2-7 TRBV15 - -
TGTGCCAGCAGCTTAGTTGGGGGGGCCGTTGAGCAGTTCTTC CASSLVGGAVEQFF TRBJ2-1 TRBV7-6 few -
TGTGCCAGCAGCTTGCGGGGTCTAGAGCAGTTCTTC CASSLRGLEQFF TRBJ2-1 TRBV5-6 many -
TGTGCCAGCAGCCCGACAGGGATCTCTGGAAACACCATATATTTT CASSPTGISGNTIYF TRBJ1-3 TRBV7-8 - TRBD1
TGTGCCAGCAGTCCACAGGAGTTCCGTGGCTACACCTTC CASSPQEFRGYTF TRBJ1-2 TRBV12-3/TRBV12-4 few -
TGTGCCAGCAGTCCCGGGACAGGGGTTTATAGCAATCAGCCCCAGCATTTT CASSPGTGVYSNQPQHF TRBJ1-5 TRBV12-3/TRBV12-4 - TRBD1
TGTGCCAGCAGACCGACTAGCTCCCGCGCAGATACGCAGTATTTT CASRPTSSRADTQYF TRBJ2-3 TRBV12-3/TRBV12-4 - TRBD2
TGTGCCAGCAGTGGGGGGGGGCGATACGAGCAGTTCTTC CASSGGGRYEQFF TRBJ2-1 TRBV28 - -
TGTGCCAGCAGCTTAGTCGACCGGATAAGCTCCTACGAGCAGTACTTC CASSLVDRISSYEQYF TRBJ2-7 TRBV7-2 few -
TGCGCCAGCAGCCCATCCGGACAGGGAGGAAACACCATATATTTT CASSPSGQGGNTIYF TRBJ1-3 TRBV5-1 few TRBD1
TGCAGTGCTAGTCGCCCAGTCCTCAATGAGCAGTTCTTC CSASRPVLNEQFF TRBJ2-1 TRBV20-1 - -
TGCGCCAGCAGCTTGAGTCAGGGGGACACCGGGGAGCTGTTTTTT CASSLSQGDTGELFF TRBJ2-2 TRBV5-1 few TRBD1
TGCAGCGTTGAAGGTAGACAGGGGAACACCGGGGAGCTGTTTTTT CSVEGRQGNTGELFF TRBJ2-2 TRBV29-1 - TRBD1
TGCGCCAGCAGCTTGGCAGGGGGAAGTAATGAAAAACTGTTTTTT CASSLAGGSNEKLFF TRBJ1-4 TRBV5-1 many TRBD1
TGTGCCAGCAGTCCCCGCCAGACGGACTATGGCTACACCTTC CASSPRQTDYGYTF TRBJ1-2 TRBV6-1 few -
TGTGCCGGCAGTCCGGACATCTATGGCTACACCTTC CAGSPDIYGYTF TRBJ1-2 TRBV6-6 - -
TGTGCCAGCAGTCCCGACAGGGAAACCGGAAAACTGTTTTTT CASSPDRETGKLFF TRBJ1-4 TRBV6-1 many TRBD1
TGTGCCAGCAGCTTCCCAATAGCGGGGGGGAGCACAGATACGCAGTATTTT CASSFPIAGGSTDTQYF TRBJ2-3 TRBV11-2 - TRBD2
TGTGCCAGCAGTTTAGATTCCTACGAGCAGTACTTC CASSLDSYEQYF TRBJ2-7 TRBV12-3/TRBV12-4 many -
TGCGCCAGCAGCTTGGACGGGGCCCCTGACGAGCAGTACTTC CASSLDGAPDEQYF TRBJ2-7 TRBV5-1 many -
TGTGCCAGCTCCCCTTCTAGGGAACAAGAGACCCAGTACTTC CASSPSREQETQYF TRBJ2-5 TRBV18 - -
TGTGCCAGTACCACAAGGGCATTAGCTGGGGCCAACGTCCTGACTTTC CASTTRALAGANVLTF TRBJ2-6 TRBV19 many -
TGTGCCAGCAGCTTATCGATCGCATATGGCTACACCTTC CASSLSIAYGYTF TRBJ1-2 TRBV7-2 - -
TGCGCCAGCAGCCAAGACAGACTAGCGGGGGGCGGCTACAATGAGCAGTTCTTC CASSQDRLAGGGYNEQFF TRBJ2-1 TRBV4-1 - TRBD2
TGTGCCAGCAGTTACATGGGCCGCGACTATGGCTACACCTTC CASSYMGRDYGYTF TRBJ1-2 TRBV6-6 few -
TGTGCCAGCAGCTTAGACGGGCCGACTAATTCACCCCTCCACTTT CASSLDGPTNSPLHF TRBJ1-6 TRBV7-2 many -
TGTGCCAGCAGCCAATCGCCTAGGGGTGGCTACACCTTC CASSQSPRGGYTF TRBJ1-2 TRBV3-1 - -
TGTGCCAGCTCACCGGGACGGAACTATGGCTACACCTTC CASSPGRNYGYTF TRBJ1-2 TRBV18 few -
TGTGCCAGCAGCCCACGAAGAACAGCTCCGGTTGGGCAGTATTTT CASSPRRTAPVGQYF TRBJ2-3 TRBV13 few -
TGTGCCAGCAGAGACAGCAGCTCTGGAAACACCATATATTTT CASRDSSSGNTIYF TRBJ1-3 TRBV2 many -
TGTGCCAGCAGCCAGACCCGCGGGGGGCCGGTAGATACGCAGTATTTT CASSQTRGGPVDTQYF TRBJ2-3 TRBV3-1 - TRBD2
TGTGCCAGCAGCTCGGGACAGGGCGGGTCCTATAATTCACCCCTCCACTTT CASSSGQGGSYNSPLHF TRBJ1-6 TRBV7-9 - TRBD1
TGTGCCAGCAGCCCCGACAGGGGACGGGAGACCCAGTACTTC CASSPDRGRETQYF TRBJ2-5 TRBV7-2 many TRBD1
TGTGCCAGCAGCCTCATCAGGGGCGGCTACACCTTC CASSLIRGGYTF TRBJ1-2 TRBV13 many -
TGCGCCAGCAGGACAGGGATCAGGGAGACCCAGTACTTC CASRTGIRETQYF TRBJ2-5 TRBV5-1 many TRBD1
TGTGCCAGCAGCTTAAGGCCCTCGAGGGACAGGACGGTTTTGGGTGAAAAACTGTTTTTT CASSLRPSRDRTVLGEKLFF TRBJ1-4 TRBV7-9 few TRBD1
TGTGCCAGCAGTTATGGTCTGGGCCCTCAGGAAGCCCAGCATTTT CASSYGLGPQEAQHF TRBJ1-5 TRBV6-6 few -
TGCGCCAGCACTCCCGCCCCACAGGGGGGAAATGAAAAACTGTTTTTT CASTPAPQGGNEKLFF TRBJ1-4 TRBV4-1 many TRBD1
TGTGCCAGCAGTTTATTCAGGACAGGCCCCAATGAGCAGTTCTTC CASSLFRTGPNEQFF TRBJ2-1 TRBV28 few TRBD1
TGTGCCAGCAGCTATGACACGGGCGGGACCCAGTACTTC CASSYDTGGTQYF TRBJ2-5 TRBV11-1 - -
TGTGCCAGCAGCCCAGGGATAGGGATGAACACTGAAGCTTTCTTT CASSPGIGMNTEAFF TRBJ1-1 TRBV7-2 - -
TGTGCCAGCAGTGACCTCGCTCCCGTAGAGACCCAGTACTTC CASSDLAPVETQYF TRBJ2-5 TRBV6-4 - -